The source of this TCR beta chain is a study of blood T cell repertoires in COVID-19. Clones were read by immunoSEQ multiplex PCR, and TCRdb kept only the in-frame ones, dropping some. The sample yields 140,000 to 150,000 clones, 80% to 90% seen once. The V gene's germline CDR1 is SEHNR and CDR2 FQNEAQ (reference sequence). There are 14 residues in the CDR3. V dropped 7 bases and J dropped 0 bases, with 12 bases sitting between them. The sequencing input was peripheral blood. The chain joins TRBV7-9 to TRBJ1-2; no firm D call. The TCR was taken from a man between 60 and 70 years old with active or convalescent COVID-19. CDR3 DNA: TGTGCCAGCACCCCCGATTTAGCTAACTATGGCTACACCTTC. It is translated as CASTPDLANYGYTF.